This T cell receptor (beta chain) comes out of a study of OX40 agonist ivuxolimab in advanced cancers. Study at large: In this trial design, patients received ivuxolimab intravenously at 0.01 to 10 mg/kg every 2 weeks. Whole-study findings and limits: Both blood CD4+ and CD8+ T cells showed clonal growth by week 6 at 0.1 to 3.0 mg/kg.

Germline V gene data show CDR1 as SGDLS and CDR2 as YYNGEE. The V gene lost 0 bases and the J gene lost 5 bases, with 8 bases spanning the gap. The CDR3 extends over 13 amino acids. Some clones are missing from TCRdb's copy, which holds only in-frame ones; the method was immunoSEQ multiplex PCR. In the table there are 15,000 to 20,000 clones, under 85% of which are singletons. As concerns this clone: Its antigen is unidentified.

The source was CD4+ or CD8+ T cells sorted from blood, collected in a trial of the OX40 agonist ivuxolimab. This clonotype was obtained from an adult with an advanced solid tumor such as melanoma, head and neck, liver or kidney cancer. This rearrangement joins TRBV9 to TRBJ1-1, with no clear D. CDR3 in amino acids: CASSVAWETEAFF. The DNA for the CDR3 is TGTGCCAGCAGCGTAGCTTGGGAAACTGAAGCTTTCTTT.